This T cell receptor beta chain was identified in a study of blood T cells in healthy people across ages. This clonotype occurred many times. With a J-beta primer mix and a sample-barcoded 5' primer, a second PCR ran 7 to 11 cycles. Each CDR3 protein is one row after TCRdb ran MiXCR on the 5' RACE reads. The data hold 600,000 or so distinct CDR3 sequences, with about 30% observed a single time. The receptor's source is a woman of 80 years or more in good health. Sequences were obtained from blood.

The CDR3 spells CASSYQRGGIETQYF. Written as DNA, the CDR3 is TGTGCCAGCAGTTATCAACGGGGAGGGATTGAGACCCAGTACTTC. V gene TRBV7-2 combines with J gene TRBJ2-5; 7 bases align to TRBD2. This CDR3 is 15 amino acids long. V shed 6 bases, J shed 5 bases, and the junction held 12 bases outside the gene matches. Per the germline V gene, CDR1 is SGHTA and CDR2 is FQGNSA.